Listed below are T cell receptor beta chains from one sample, sequenced in a study of T cell responses to AZD1222 COVID-19 vaccine. Assay used: immunoSEQ multiplex PCR; TCRdb lists only in-frame clones, some missing. The data show approximately 180,000 clones, with around 92% seen just once and less than 11% held by the top ten. The input for sequencing was peripheral blood, taken on day 0 of AZD1222 vaccination. The receptors stem from an adult in good health. The CDR3 runs from the conserved cysteine through the conserved F or W. The D gene is left open where the match is weak. Clone size is stated in some rows and not others, as once, few, many or a class when expanded.

J,size,D,V,DNA,CDR3
TRBJ1-2,-,-,TRBV7-2,TGTGCCAGCAGCACAGGGTGGGGTGCTAACTATGGCTACACCTTC,CASSTGWGANYGYTF
TRBJ1-6,once,-,TRBV21-1,TGTGCCAGCAGCAAAGCGCCTAACAGGGGACCAAATTCACCCCTCCACTTT,CASSKAPNRGPNSPLHF
TRBJ2-1,-,-,TRBV7-2,TGTGCCAGCAGCCCACGGAGCAGCGACAATGAGCAGTTCTTC,CASSPRSSDNEQFF
TRBJ2-5,-,-,TRBV7-8,TGTGCCAGCAGCTTAGGCAATATTAAGGAGACCCAGTACTTC,CASSLGNIKETQYF
TRBJ1-2,few,TRBD1,TRBV7-2,TGTGCCAGCAGATCAGGACAGGAAAACTATGGCTACACCTTC,CASRSGQENYGYTF
TRBJ1-2,-,-,TRBV5-1,TGCGCCAGCAGCCCCGGGTACTCGGGTCCATACACCTTC,CASSPGYSGPYTF
TRBJ1-1,-,-,TRBV9,TGTGCCAGCAGCCCTACACGGGACACGCACACTGAAGCTTTCTTT,CASSPTRDTHTEAFF
TRBJ1-1,-,-,TRBV11-3,TGTGCCAGCAGCCGTGGAGGGAAGAACACTGAAGCTTTCTTT,CASSRGGKNTEAFF
TRBJ2-5,-,TRBD2,TRBV4-2,TGTGCCAGCAGCCAAGGGAGAGACTTAGCGGGGGTGGAAGAGACCCAGTACTTC,CASSQGRDLAGVEETQYF
TRBJ1-4,-,TRBD1,TRBV7-2,TGTGCCAGCAGATCCGGGACAGGGTCAGGTCGAGGTGAAAAACTGTTTTTT,CASRSGTGSGRGEKLFF
TRBJ1-2,-,-,TRBV12-3/TRBV12-4,TGTGCCAGCAGTAAAGACAGGACCTATGGCTACACCTTC,CASSKDRTYGYTF
TRBJ2-1,-,-,TRBV9,TGTGCCAGCAGCGTAGACCTGGACAGCTCCTACAATGAGCAGTTCTTC,CASSVDLDSSYNEQFF
TRBJ1-2,once,-,TRBV5-6,TGTGCCAGCAGCTTACAGGGTGCTAACTATGGCTACACCTTC,CASSLQGANYGYTF
TRBJ2-7,-,-,TRBV15,TGTGCCACCAGCATGGAGGGTTACGAGCAGTACTTC,CATSMEGYEQYF
TRBJ1-4,-,-,TRBV11-2,TGTGCCAGCAGCTTAGCAAAGAGGGTTGACAGGAATAATGAAAAACTGTTTTTT,CASSLAKRVDRNNEKLFF
TRBJ2-1,-,TRBD2,TRBV2,TGTGCCAGCAGTGGACTAGCGGGAGGAAAATCCTACAATGAGCAGTTCTTC,CASSGLAGGKSYNEQFF
TRBJ1-1,-,TRBD1,TRBV6-6,TGTGCCAGCACCGACAGGGCCCCCACTGAAGCTTTCTTT,CASTDRAPTEAFF
TRBJ1-1,-,-,TRBV3-1/TRBV3-2,TGTGCCAGCAGCAAAACTGACCCCACTGAAGCTTTCTTT,CASSKTDPTEAFF
TRBJ2-7,-,-,TRBV14,TGTGCCAGCAGCCGAAGACCCCGGTCGGAGCAGTACTTC,CASSRRPRSEQYF
TRBJ1-1,-,TRBD1,TRBV10-3,TGTGCCATCAGTGGGACAGGGGTGAGAACTGAAGCTTTCTTT,CAISGTGVRTEAFF
TRBJ2-7,-,TRBD1,TRBV11-3,TGTGCCAGCAGCAGCAGGGGGTCGGACGAGCAGTACTTC,CASSSRGSDEQYF
TRBJ2-3,-,-,TRBV29-1,TGCAGCGTTCCAAGCTTAGGGGGGGCACAGAGGGGTACGCAGTATTTT,CSVPSLGGAQRGTQYF
TRBJ2-2,-,-,TRBV6-4,TGTGCCAGCAGTGAAAGAGGGGTTATAGGTTCCGGGGAGCTGTTTTTT,CASSERGVIGSGELFF
TRBJ2-7,few,-,TRBV7-2,TGTGCCAGCAGCTTAGCGTACAGCAGAAATTACGAGCAGTACTTC,CASSLAYSRNYEQYF
TRBJ1-1,-,-,TRBV24-1,TGTGCCACCAGTGATGGGGTGAACACTGAAGCTTTCTTT,CATSDGVNTEAFF
TRBJ1-5,-,TRBD1,TRBV7-2,TGTGCCAGCAGCTTAGAGCAGGGGGCCAATCAGCCCCAGCATTTT,CASSLEQGANQPQHF
TRBJ2-5,-,-,TRBV12-3/TRBV12-4,TGTGCCAGCAGTTTATCTGGGGAAGAGACCCAGTACTTC,CASSLSGEETQYF